The next 5 T cell receptor beta chains were all read from a single sample in a study of control samples from healthy donors and cancer patients. Only in-frame clones appear in the TCRdb table, and some are missing; sequencing was by immunoSEQ multiplex PCR. In the table there are fewer than 500,000 clones, approximately 92% of which are singletons. The sequenced sample consisted of PBMCs. All receptors come from a middle-aged man with head and neck cancer.

This chain uses TRBV4-2 with TRBJ2-1; D possibly uses TRBD1 or TRBD2 (5 bases each). Germline V CDR1 and CDR2: LGHNA, YNFKEQ. V was cut by 0 bases and J by 0 bases, with 9 bases left in between. CDR3 length: 16 residues. The CDR3 sequence is CASSQEGDASYNEQFF. CDR3 nucleotides: TGTGCCAGCAGCCAAGAGGGGGACGCCTCCTACAATGAGCAGTTCTTC.

The chain uses TRBV9 and TRBJ2-3, with TRBD2 matching 15 bases. The V segment lost 4 bases and the J segment 8 bases; nucleotides outside the gene matches: 5. The CDR3 is 15 amino acids. Germline CDR1 and CDR2: SGDLS and YYNGEE. CDR3 sequence reads: CASSHGLAGGVTQYF. As DNA, the CDR3 is TGTGCCAGCAGCCACGGACTAGCGGGAGGGGTTACGCAGTATTTT.

The chain employs TRBV27 and TRBJ1-6; the match to TRBD1 covers 7 bases. The CDR3 runs 15 residues. The germline V gene encodes CDR1 MNHEY and CDR2 SMNVEV (reference sequence). Trimming removed 2 bases from V and 10 bases from J; junction bases left unmatched: 8. CDR3 DNA sequence: TGTGCCAGCAGTTTACTACGGGACAGCGGATCACCCCTCCACTTT. It translates to CASSLLRDSGSPLHF.

This chain uses TRBV10-2 with TRBJ1-1; the D gene is possibly TRBD1 (5 bases). Trimming took 6 bases from V and 3 from J, leaving 11 bases between them. The germline V gene has CDR1 WSHSY and CDR2 SAAADI. The CDR3 is 13 residues long. CDR3 nucleotides: TGCGCCAGCAGCGACCCCAGGGACACTGAAGCTTTCTTT. Protein sequence: CASSDPRDTEAFF.

The V and J genes are TRBV9 and TRBJ1-1, with D perhaps TRBD1 (5 bases). The V gene's germline CDR1 is SGDLS and CDR2 YYNGEE. Deletions cut 0 bases from V and 3 bases from J, with 9 bases between. The CDR3 extends over 14 amino acids. The CDR3 region is CASSVVGGDTEAFF. The CDR3 coding sequence is TGTGCCAGCAGCGTAGTAGGAGGGGACACTGAAGCTTTCTTT.